The 31 T cell receptor beta chains presented below share a single source sample, sequenced in a study of Ad26.COV2.S vaccination and SARS-CoV-2 variants. The treatment was: 19 received Ad26.COV2.S at low or high dose, single or two shots; 5 received placebo; per-sample allocation not given. The samples date from day 63 after the first vaccine or placebo injection. TCRdb's table, derived via immunoSEQ multiplex PCR, lists solely in-frame clones and lacks some. The sample lists fewer than 300,000 clones; about 90% were seen once. The starting material was peripheral blood, obtained in a trial of Ad26.COV2.S vaccine versus placebo. Every receptor here comes from a person aged 18-65 years who received the Ad26.COV2.S COVID-19 vaccine or a placebo.

The rearrangement links TRBV5-1 to TRBJ2-5; 10 nucleotides match TRBD2. Trimming cost V 1 base and J 2 bases; bases outside gene matches: 2. The CDR3 consists of 15 residues. Germline CDR1 and CDR2: SGHRS and YFSETQ. The CDR3 region has the DNA TGCGCCAGCAGCTTGTCAGCGGGAGGGCAAGAGACCCAGTACTTC. Translation gives CASSLSAGGQETQYF. The full variable domain, with the rest looked up from reference TRBV5-1 and TRBJ2-5, is KAGVTQTPRYLIKTRGQQVTLSCSPISGHRSVSWYQQTPGQGLQFLFEYFSETQRNKGNFPGRFSGRQFSNSRSEMNVSTLELGDSALYLCASSLSAGGQETQYFGPGTRLLVL.

The V and J genes are TRBV5-1 and TRBJ2-1; 14 positions match TRBD2. Trimming removed 4 bases from V and 1 base from J; junction bases left unmatched: 7. This CDR3 has 18 residues. Germline V CDR1 and CDR2: SGHRS, YFSETQ. The CDR3 DNA is TGCGCCAGCAGCCCGGGACTAGCGGGAGCTGGTTCCTACAATGAGCAGTTCTTC. Translated, it gives CASSPGLAGAGSYNEQFF. Full variable domain (remainder filled in from reference TRBV5-1 and TRBJ2-1): KAGVTQTPRYLIKTRGQQVTLSCSPISGHRSVSWYQQTPGQGLQFLFEYFSETQRNKGNFPGRFSGRQFSNSRSEMNVSTLELGDSALYLCASSPGLAGAGSYNEQFFGPGTRLTVL.

The rearrangement links TRBV5-1 to TRBJ1-1, with D unresolved. There are 13 residues in the CDR3. The germline V and J ends were trimmed by 3 bases and 1 base, with 7 bases remaining between them. The germline V gene encodes CDR1 SGHRS and CDR2 YFSETQ. The CDR3 region is CASSSQENTEAFF. In nucleotides, the CDR3 is TGCGCCAGCAGCTCCCAGGAGAACACTGAAGCTTTCTTT.

The chain carries TRBV4-1 and TRBJ2-1, with TRBD1 identical over 7 bases. CDR1 and CDR2 (germline): MGHRA, YSYEKL. J lost 4 bases, V lost 1 base, and 1 base had no gene match. The CDR3 runs 14 residues. The CDR3 DNA reads TGCGCCAGCAGCCAAGTGGGACAGTACAATGAGCAGTTCTTC. Translating it yields CASSQVGQYNEQFF.

This chain joins TRBV27 and TRBJ2-7, with TRBD2 identical over 10 bases. The CDR3 is 16 amino acids. V dropped 2 bases and J dropped 2; count of bases not matched to a gene: 6. Germline CDR1 MNHEY, CDR2 SMNVEV (reference sequence). As DNA, the CDR3 is TGTGCCAGCAGTTTACGCGCTAGCGGGAGCGCCTACGAGCAGTACTTC. Its translation is CASSLRASGSAYEQYF.

The chain combines TRBV5-4 with TRBJ1-2; possibly TRBD1 for D (5 bases). V lost 5 bases and J lost 8, with 22 bases in between. CDR1 and CDR2 from the germline V gene are SGHNT and YYREEE (reference sequence). CDR3 length equals 15 residues. The CDR3 here is CASSGGHDPLWGYTF. CDR3 nucleotide sequence: TGTGCCAGCAGTGGAGGACACGATCCCCTCTGGGGCTACACCTTC.

The V call is TRBV5-4, the J call TRBJ1-1; the match to TRBD1 covers 11 bases. The ends lost 3 bases at V and 0 bases at J; junction bases unmatched: 1. Germline-derived CDR1 and CDR2 are SGHNT and YYREEE (reference sequence). The CDR3 extends over 15 amino acids. For the CDR3, the DNA is TGTGCCAGCAGCTGGGACAGGGGGATGAACACTGAAGCTTTCTTT. This sequence encodes CASSWDRGMNTEAFF.

The chain uses TRBV6-5 and TRBJ1-2; 7 bases fit TRBD1. CDR1 is MNHEY, CDR2 SVGAGI, per germline. The V and J ends lost 11 bases and 6 bases, in that order; junction bases with no gene match: 12. The CDR3 runs 13 residues. Here the CDR3 reads CAGNYPTGHGYTF. The CDR3 nucleotides read TGTGCCGGAAACTACCCGACAGGGCATGGCTACACCTTC.

This clone is a singleton in its sample. The chain has TRBV5-4 and TRBJ2-7, with D unresolved. The ends were cut back, 0 bases at V and 0 bases at J, with 10 bases in the middle. The CDR3 runs to 15 residues. Germline V gives CDR1 SGHNT, CDR2 YYREEE (reference sequence). CDR3 in DNA: TGTGCCAGCAGCTTGGAGGCGACCAGCTCCTACGAGCAGTACTTC. As protein: CASSLEATSSYEQYF.

The rearrangement uses TRBV5-6 and TRBJ1-4; 8 bases are a match to TRBD1. The CDR3 totals 17 residues. Germline assignment: CDR1 SGHDT and CDR2 YYEEEE. V lost 5 bases, J lost 3 bases, and 12 bases stayed unmatched. CDR3 residues: CASSLRAGGPSNEKLFF. In nucleotides, the CDR3 is TGTGCCAGCAGTCTTCGGGCAGGGGGCCCATCTAATGAAAAACTGTTTTTT.

V and J are TRBV2 and TRBJ2-2; D is unclear. CDR1 is SNHLY and CDR2 is FYNNEI in the germline V gene. There are 14 residues in the CDR3. V was cut by 2 bases and J by 5 bases, with 9 bases left in between. CDR3 nucleotide sequence: TGTGCCAGCAGTGAAACGGGTAGGACCGGGGAGCTGTTTTTT. As protein: CASSETGRTGELFF.

This chain uses TRBV18 with TRBJ1-4; D remains ambiguous. Trimming stripped 5 bases from V and 8 bases from J, with 9 bases between. This CDR3 contains 12 residues. CDR1 and CDR2 from the germline V gene are KGHSH and LQKENI. The CDR3 DNA reads as TGTGCCAGCTCAGCTGATCGGGAAAAACTGTTTTTT. This sequence encodes CASSADREKLFF. Full variable domain (missing parts from reference TRBV18 and TRBJ1-4): NAGVMQNPRHLVRRRGQEARLRCSPMKGHSHVYWYRQLPEEGLKFMVYLQKENIIDESGMPKERFSAEFPKEGPSILRIQQVVRGDSAAYFCASSADREKLFFGSGTQLSVL.

The rearrangement uses TRBV7-8 and TRBJ1-3; 7 bases match TRBD1. The CDR3 contains 16 residues. Germline lookup yields CDR1 SGHVS and CDR2 FQNEAQ. V was clipped by 3 bases and J by 0 bases; unmatched bases: 5. CDR3 sequence (DNA): TGTGCCAGCAGCTTCCCCGGGACAGCCTCTGGAAACACCATATATTTT. Translated: CASSFPGTASGNTIYF.

This chain uses TRBV5-6 with TRBJ2-7, with no clear D. CDR3 length equals 12 residues. The V end lost 4 bases, the J end lost 7 bases, and 12 bases lay between the germline ends. Germline V gene data show CDR1 as SGHDT and CDR2 as YYEEEE. This chain's CDR3 is CASSRMWSEQYF. CDR3 sequence (DNA): TGTGCCAGCAGCCGGATGTGGTCGGAGCAGTACTTC.

V usage is TRBV5-1 and J usage is TRBJ1-4, with 8 bases matching TRBD1. Germline CDR1 and CDR2: SGHRS and YFSETQ. The CDR3 runs to 16 residues. Unmatched junction bases numbered 6, after V lost 5 bases and J lost 0 bases. The CDR3 here is CASSPGQGATNEKLFF. The CDR3 DNA reads TGCGCCAGCAGTCCAGGACAGGGAGCAACTAATGAAAAACTGTTTTTT.

This rearrangement joins TRBV30 to TRBJ2-1; 12 bases align to TRBD2. The CDR3 is made up of 15 amino acids. Germline values: CDR1 GTSNPN, CDR2 SVGIG (reference sequence). The V segment lost 3 bases and the J segment 4 bases; nucleotides outside the gene matches: 4. The CDR3 DNA reads TGTGCCTGGAGGGCCGGACTAGCGGGATACAATGAGCAGTTCTTC. It codes for CAWRAGLAGYNEQFF.

The J gene is TRBJ1-4, the V gene TRBV7-9; 10 bases are shared with TRBD1. With V trimmed by 5 bases and J by 8 bases, 8 bases remained unmatched. The germline V gene encodes CDR1 SEHNR and CDR2 FQNEAQ (reference sequence). CDR3 size: 15 residues. This CDR3 is CASSLLDRGREKLFF. As DNA, the CDR3 is TGTGCCAGCAGCCTACTCGACAGGGGGCGGGAAAAACTGTTTTTT.

The rearrangement uses TRBV4-2 and TRBJ2-2, with 10 positions matching TRBD2. CDR1 is LGHNA and CDR2 is YNFKEQ in the germline V gene. This CDR3 comprises 15 residues. V dropped 4 bases and J dropped 4; count of bases not matched to a gene: 3. Here the CDR3 reads CASSPSGRATGELFF. The CDR3 nucleotides are TGTGCCAGCAGCCCAAGCGGGAGGGCCACCGGGGAGCTGTTTTTT.

The V and J genes are TRBV18 and TRBJ1-5, with 8 bases lining up with TRBD1. J lost 1 base, V lost 6 bases, and 5 bases had no gene match. This CDR3 is built from 15 residues. Per germline, CDR1 KGHSH and CDR2 LQKENI. The CDR3 here is CASSPDRVSNQPQHF. CDR3 DNA: TGTGCCAGCTCCCCGGACAGGGTGAGCAATCAGCCCCAGCATTTT.

The J gene is TRBJ2-2, the V gene TRBV19; D might be TRBD1 (5 bases). The germline gives CDR1 LNHDA, CDR2 SQIVND (reference sequence). Trimming shortened V by 6 bases and J by 0 bases, and 14 bases separated the two germline ends. The CDR3 loop spans 16 amino acids. The CDR3 protein is CASRLQGLSNTGELFF. In DNA, the CDR3 is TGTGCCAGTAGGCTTCAGGGATTATCGAACACCGGGGAGCTGTTTTTT.

This chain uses TRBV4-2 with TRBJ1-2, with D possibly being TRBD1 (5 bases). V lost 5 bases to trimming and J lost 4 bases, with 11 bases between them. Germline CDR1 reads LGHNA; CDR2 reads YNFKEQ. The CDR3 runs to 13 residues. The CDR3 is CASSSVGVYGYTF. As DNA, the CDR3 is TGTGCCAGCAGCTCGGTAGGGGTCTATGGCTACACCTTC.

The V gene is TRBV7-2, the J gene TRBJ1-3; D perhaps matches TRBD1 (5 bases). V was cut by 1 base and J by 0 bases, with 7 bases left in between. Germline V gene sequence: CDR1 SGHTA, CDR2 FQGNSA. The CDR3 spans 15 residues. CDR3 bases: TGTGCCAGCAGCTTAGGGGGGGTCTCTGGAAACACCATATATTTT. Amino acid sequence: CASSLGGVSGNTIYF.

DNA for the CDR3: TGTGCCAGCAGTTCGACGGGGGGATCTATGGGCTATGGCTACACCTTC. Translated, it gives CASSSTGGSMGYGYTF. This chain connects TRBV27 to TRBJ1-2; tentatively, D is TRBD1 (5 bases). Germline V lookup: CDR1 MNHEY, CDR2 SMNVEV (reference sequence). V gave up 4 bases and J gave up 4 bases, with 19 bases separating them. The CDR3 runs 16 residues.

The J gene is TRBJ2-2, the V gene TRBV7-2; 7 positions match TRBD2. The junction had 20 bases not matched to a gene; V was cut back by 3 bases and J by 7 bases. Germline V gene sequence: CDR1 SGHTA, CDR2 FQGNSA. The CDR3 length is 19 residues. In DNA form, the CDR3 reads TGTGCCAGCAGCTTCAACCCCCCAGCGGGGCCATTTTGGGGCGGGGAGCTGTTTTTT. Amino acid sequence: CASSFNPPAGPFWGGELFF.

The chain has TRBV5-4 and TRBJ2-2; TRBD1 aligns across 7 bases. V shed 3 bases, J shed 4 bases, and the junction held 9 bases outside the gene matches. CDR3 length equals 16 residues. The germline V gene has CDR1 SGHNT and CDR2 YYREEE (reference sequence). CDR3 in amino acids: CASSSRDRKSTGELFF. Here the CDR3 DNA reads TGTGCCAGCAGCTCCCGGGACAGAAAGTCCACCGGGGAGCTGTTTTTT.

V is TRBV28 and J is TRBJ2-3, with a possible D match to TRBD1 (6 bases). Germline CDR1 is MDHEN and CDR2 is SYDVKM. Trimming stripped 4 bases from V and 3 bases from J, with 20 bases between. This CDR3 region has 17 residues. The CDR3 DNA sequence: TGTGCCAGCAGTTCCCCCCGGGGACACTCAAGGACAGATACGCAGTATTTT. It yields the protein CASSSPRGHSRTDTQYF.

This clone was counted once. The rearrangement joins TRBV9 to TRBJ2-7, with D perhaps TRBD1 (6 bases). Germline CDR1 SGDLS, CDR2 YYNGEE. The CDR3 contains 15 residues. V lost 4 bases and J lost 2, with 16 bases in between. The CDR3 coding sequence is TGTGCCAGCAGCCTTTTCGGACAGCCCCCCTACGAGCAGTACTTC. This gives the protein CASSLFGQPPYEQYF.

This clone showed up just once. J is TRBJ1-1 and V is TRBV19; a weak D match, TRBD1 (6 bases). The V and J ends lost 7 bases and 0 bases respectively, with 12 bases between them. CDR1 and CDR2 (germline): LNHDA, SQIVND (reference sequence). This CDR3 is built from 14 residues. The chain's CDR3 is CASNQGWVNTEAFF. The CDR3, as DNA: TGTGCCAGTAACCAGGGGTGGGTGAACACTGAAGCTTTCTTT.

This clone was counted between two and nine times. The chain employs TRBV9 and TRBJ2-7; 8 bases line up with TRBD2. The length of the CDR3 is 12 residues. Trimming took 7 bases from V and 0 from J; bases not matched to a gene: 0. CDR1 is SGDLS, CDR2 YYNGEE, per germline. CDR3 in DNA: TGTGCCAGCGGGACTAGCTCCTACGAGCAGTACTTC. Encoded protein: CASGTSSYEQYF. Complete variable domain (other parts from reference TRBV9 and TRBJ2-7): DSGVTQTPKHLITATGQRVTLRCSPRSGDLSVYWYQQSLDQGLQFLIQYYNGEERAKGNILERFSAQQFPDLHSELNLSSLELGDSALYFCASGTSSYEQYFGPGTRLTVT.

Regarding this clone: Other DNA sequences of this sample code for an identical CDR3. The gene calls are TRBV5-4 and TRBJ1-1; D is uncertain. V dropped 0 bases and J dropped 1 base, with 4 bases sitting between them. This CDR3 contains 13 residues. From germline, CDR1 is SGHNT and CDR2 YYREEE (reference sequence). CDR3 region: CASSLGGNTEAFF. As DNA, the CDR3 is TGTGCCAGCAGCTTGGGGGGGAACACTGAAGCTTTCTTT.

The chain couples TRBV6-2 or TRBV6-3 to TRBJ1-6; the D gene is possibly TRBD1 (6 bases). Trimming stripped 2 bases from V and 8 bases from J, with 10 bases between. Germline CDR1 reads MNHEY; CDR2 reads SVGEGT. The CDR3 consists of 14 residues. DNA of the CDR3: TGTGCCAGCAGTTACACCTACAGGGATTCACCCCTCCACTTT. Protein: CASSYTYRDSPLHF.